This TCR beta chain was sequenced for a study of response to subunit inactivated influenza vaccine. Trimming cost V 5 bases and J 7 bases; bases outside gene matches: 10. Looked up from germline, CDR1 is SGHRS and CDR2 is YFSETQ. The CDR3 extends over 15 amino acids. Points on this clonotype: The antigen is unknown.

Each CDR3 protein gets one entry after TCRdb re-called the RT-PCR reads with MiXCR. The sample records 600,000 to 850,000 distinct CDR3 sequences, about 14% being singletons. Study-wide results and caveats: The study's authors posited that every seasonal influenza vaccination enlists few new T cells.

This material consisted of PBMCs from blood, taken 14 to 15 days before vaccination. The rearrangement joins TRBV5-1 to TRBJ2-1; 9 bases map to TRBD1. This TCR was sampled from a man over 45 who received an inactivated influenza vaccine. DNA of the CDR3: TGCGCCAGCAGGCTTGACAGGGGGTCTCGGAATGAGCAGTTCTTC. This translates into CASRLDRGSRNEQFF.